What follows are 21 T cell receptor beta chains derived from one specimen sequenced in a study of blood T cells in healthy people across ages (dated by TCRdb to about 2015). The library was prepared using 5' RACE. The listed sequencing device is Illumina HiSeq 2500. A second PCR of roughly 7 to 11 cycles was performed with a sample-barcoded 5' primer and a J-beta primer mix. The public reads were quality trimmed at Q25 with fastp and then assembled into clones with MiXCR by TCRdb, keeping productive beta chains. Duplicate CDR3 protein sequences are folded into a single record with the most common DNA and genes. Within this sample are 790,000 or so distinct CDR3 sequences, with about 56% of them counted one time only. The ten most abundant clones make up roughly 26% of the sample. Sequencing input: blood. These receptor sequences come from a man aged 35 to 55 in good health.

The V and J genes are TRBV3-1 and TRBJ2-5; tentatively, D is TRBD1 (6 bases). This CDR3 is built from 15 residues. V gave up 8 bases and J gave up 4 bases, with 20 bases separating them. The germline CDR1 and CDR2 sequences are LGHDT and YNNKEL (reference sequence). The CDR3 reads CASWGRNRVLETQYF. CDR3 coding DNA: TGTGCCAGCTGGGGAAGGAACAGGGTACTAGAGACCCAGTACTTC.

In this sample, this clonotype turned up a few times. The chain combines TRBV5-5 with TRBJ2-7; D is uncertain. V lost 0 bases and J 4 bases, leaving 11 bases between the germline ends. This CDR3 has 14 amino acids. Germline V gene data show CDR1 as SGHKS and CDR2 as YYEKEE (reference sequence). The CDR3 sequence is CASSLGVPGYEQYF. The CDR3 DNA follows: TGTGCCAGCAGCTTGGGCGTCCCCGGGTACGAGCAGTACTTC.

V and J are TRBV5-1 and TRBJ2-3, with 12 bases matching TRBD2. The V gene's germline CDR1 is SGHRS and CDR2 YFSETQ. The CDR3 totals 19 residues. With V trimmed by 0 bases and J by 1 base, 9 bases remained unmatched. CDR3 DNA: TGCGCCAGCAGCTTGGTTCCTAGCGGGGGGGCCGTCGGCACAGATACGCAGTATTTT. It specifies CASSLVPSGGAVGTDTQYF.

This chain connects TRBV2 to TRBJ1-6; D gene unclear. The CDR3 covers 14 residues. Germline lookup yields CDR1 SNHLY and CDR2 FYNNEI. V gave up 7 bases and J gave up 9 bases, with 16 bases separating them. As DNA, the CDR3 is TGTGCCAGCAAACTAGACCCAAGCTCTTCACCCCTCCACTTT. Its translation: CASKLDPSSSPLHF.

The chain combines TRBV6-2 or TRBV6-3 with TRBJ2-5, with 9 positions matching TRBD1. This CDR3 is built from 15 residues. From germline, CDR1 is MNHEY and CDR2 SVGEGT. The V segment lost 6 bases and the J segment 11 bases; nucleotides outside the gene matches: 16. The CDR3 region has the DNA TGTGCCAGCAGAAAGAACAGGGGGCATAGGGATGAGCAGTACTTC. Translated, it gives CASRKNRGHRDEQYF.

The V gene is TRBV13, the J gene TRBJ1-6; TRBD1 matches at 7 bases. This CDR3 contains 14 residues. Unmatched junction bases numbered 6, after V lost 5 bases and J lost 8 bases. CDR1 is PRHDT and CDR2 is FYEKMQ in the germline V gene (reference sequence). This CDR3 reads CASSHRDRYSPLHF. For the CDR3, the DNA is TGTGCCAGCAGCCACCGGGACAGATATTCACCCCTCCACTTT. The entire variable domain, with the rest obtained from reference TRBV13 and TRBJ1-6, is as follows: AAGVIQSPRHLIKEKRETATLKCYPIPRHDTVYWYQQGPGQDPQFLISFYEKMQSDKGSIPDRFSAQQFSDYHSELNMSSLELGDSALYFCASSHRDRYSPLHFGNGTRLTVT.

The rearrangement links TRBV25-1 to TRBJ2-1; 14 nucleotides agree with TRBD2. This CDR3 is 16 amino acids long. V lost 4 bases and J lost 6; bases outside the gene matches: 5. The germline V gene has CDR1 MGHDK and CDR2 SYGVNS. CDR3 sequence (DNA): TGTGCCAGCAGTGTCGGGACTAGCGGGGGACTCAATGAGCAGTTCTTC. Its protein is CASSVGTSGGLNEQFF. Based on the CDR3 plus reference TRBV25-1 and TRBJ2-1, the full variable domain is EADIYQTPRYLVIGTGKKITLECSQTMGHDKMYWYQQDPGMELHLIHYSYGVNSTEKGDLSSESTVSRIRTEHFPLTLESARPSHTSQYLCASSVGTSGGLNEQFFGPGTRLTVL.

This clonotype has a handful of counts. The chain couples TRBV5-6 to TRBJ2-7; D remains unclear. The CDR3 is 14 residues long. Looked up from germline, CDR1 is SGHDT and CDR2 is YYEEEE. Trimming took 0 bases from V and 0 from J, leaving 7 bases between them. The CDR3 loop is CASSLVGNSYEQYF. Written as DNA, the CDR3 is TGTGCCAGCAGCTTGGTAGGGAACTCCTACGAGCAGTACTTC.

The rearrangement links TRBV5-1 to TRBJ1-1, with a weak D call TRBD1 (5 bases). V lost 4 bases and J lost 4, with 17 bases in between. The germline V gene has CDR1 SGHRS and CDR2 YFSETQ. The CDR3 spans 15 residues. CDR3 protein: CASSRGGGKATEAFF. The CDR3 DNA is TGCGCCAGCAGCCGGGGTGGGGGGAAGGCCACTGAAGCTTTCTTT.

J is TRBJ1-5 and V is TRBV6-2 or TRBV6-3, with 9 nucleotides matching TRBD1. Per the germline V gene, CDR1 is MNHEY and CDR2 is SVGEGT. The CDR3 contains 17 residues. Trimming took 6 bases from V and 0 from J; bases not matched to a gene: 9. Written as DNA, the CDR3 is TGTGCCAGCAGACACGGGACAGGGACCTATAGCAATCAGCCCCAGCATTTT. Protein product: CASRHGTGTYSNQPQHF.

This chain links TRBV24-1 with TRBJ2-6; D gene ambiguous. This CDR3 region has 15 residues. The germline gives CDR1 KGHDR, CDR2 SFDVKD. V lost 5 bases to trimming and J lost 0 bases, with 7 bases between them. In DNA form, the CDR3 reads TGTGCCACCAGTGGTATATACTCTGGGGCCAACGTCCTGACTTTC. Residues: CATSGIYSGANVLTF.

The gene calls are TRBV20-1 and TRBJ2-5; D not resolved. V shed 5 bases and J shed 2 bases, with 3 bases lying between them. This CDR3 is built from 10 residues. Germline lookup yields CDR1 DFQATT and CDR2 SNEGSKA (reference sequence). The CDR3 protein is CSAVQETQYF. As DNA, the CDR3 is TGCAGTGCTGTACAAGAGACCCAGTACTTC.

The chain couples TRBV10-3 to TRBJ2-1, with D unresolved. The V gene lost 3 bases and the J gene lost 0 bases, with 9 bases spanning the gap. Germline V CDR1 and CDR2: ENHRY, SYGVKD. The CDR3 extends over 15 amino acids. This chain's CDR3 is CAISDTHSSYNEQFF. CDR3 DNA sequence: TGTGCCATCAGTGACACGCATAGCTCCTACAATGAGCAGTTCTTC.

The chain is built from TRBV5-1 and TRBJ1-6; D remains unclear. Germline V CDR1 and CDR2: SGHRS, YFSETQ. The CDR3 is 16 residues long. Trimming took off 4 bases at V and 7 bases at J, with 18 bases between the two ends. The CDR3 bases are TGCGCCAGCAGCCCCGAAGCCGGGCCGCCAAATTCACCCCTCCACTTT. This gives the protein CASSPEAGPPNSPLHF.

This clonotype was seen a handful of times. The genes are TRBV5-1 and TRBJ2-1, with 12 bases lining up with TRBD2. Germline V gives CDR1 SGHRS, CDR2 YFSETQ. The J segment lost 8 bases and the V segment lost 2 bases, leaving 5 bases of the junction unmatched. The CDR3 covers 15 residues. The CDR3 bases are TGCGCCAGCAGCTTTCGACTAGCGGGAGCGGATGAGCAGTTCTTC. Translating it yields CASSFRLAGADEQFF.

This clonotype was observed a few times. The chain links TRBV15 to TRBJ1-6; a weak D match, TRBD1 (5 bases). Trimming pared 3 bases from V and 7 bases from J, leaving 7 bases between. The CDR3 has 13 amino acids. Germline V lookup: CDR1 LNHNV, CDR2 YYDKDF (reference sequence). CDR3 coding DNA: TGTGCCACCAGCAGCGGGACGAATTCACCCCTCCACTTT. Amino acid sequence: CATSSGTNSPLHF.

Only one count was recorded for this clonotype. V is TRBV6-5 and J is TRBJ1-1; 7 bases line up with TRBD1. J was trimmed by 4 bases and V by 5 bases; bases with no gene match: 7. The CDR3 sequence is 14 residues long. Germline V gene sequence: CDR1 MNHEY, CDR2 SVGAGI. CDR3: CASSPGTATTEAFF. DNA for the CDR3: TGTGCCAGCAGTCCCGGGACAGCGACCACTGAAGCTTTCTTT.

This sequence joins TRBV20-1 and TRBJ2-5, with 14 positions matching TRBD2. The CDR3 loop spans 17 amino acids. Germline V gene data show CDR1 as DFQATT and CDR2 as SNEGSKA (reference sequence). Unmatched junction bases numbered 8, after V lost 1 base and J lost 4 bases. In DNA form, the CDR3 reads TGCAGTGCTAGAGCCCCGGGACTAGCGGGAGAAGTAGAGACCCAGTACTTC. Translation gives CSARAPGLAGEVETQYF.

This clonotype was seen just once. The chain links TRBV20-1 to TRBJ1-2; D remains ambiguous. Trimming stripped 3 bases from V and 7 bases from J, with 18 bases between. Germline CDR1 and CDR2: DFQATT and SNEGSKA (reference sequence). The CDR3 runs to 14 residues. The CDR3 loop is CSASPPGDGFGYTF. CDR3 sequence (DNA): TGCAGTGCTAGTCCGCCGGGCGACGGTTTTGGCTACACCTTC.

This clonotype was found once. The chain employs TRBV4-2 and TRBJ2-3; tentatively, D is TRBD1 (6 bases). The CDR3 length is 16 residues. Germline lookup yields CDR1 LGHNA and CDR2 YNFKEQ. The V end was cut by 4 bases, the J end by 3 bases, with 17 bases between. This CDR3 reads CASSPSTPGQTDTQYF. CDR3 DNA sequence: TGTGCCAGCAGCCCAAGTACCCCTGGACAGACAGATACGCAGTATTTT.

This clonotype has just a few counts. This chain connects TRBV13 to TRBJ1-6; TRBD1 matches 8 bases. The CDR3 runs 14 residues. With V trimmed by 5 bases and J by 5 bases, 2 bases remained unmatched. CDR1 PRHDT and CDR2 FYEKMQ come from the germline V gene (reference sequence). The CDR3 region has the DNA TGTGCCAGCAGCCAGGGGGCCAATAATTCACCCCTCCACTTT. It is translated as CASSQGANNSPLHF. Using reference TRBV13 and TRBJ1-6 for the parts outside the CDR3, the full variable domain is AAGVIQSPRHLIKEKRETATLKCYPIPRHDTVYWYQQGPGQDPQFLISFYEKMQSDKGSIPDRFSAQQFSDYHSELNMSSLELGDSALYFCASSQGANNSPLHFGNGTRLTVT.